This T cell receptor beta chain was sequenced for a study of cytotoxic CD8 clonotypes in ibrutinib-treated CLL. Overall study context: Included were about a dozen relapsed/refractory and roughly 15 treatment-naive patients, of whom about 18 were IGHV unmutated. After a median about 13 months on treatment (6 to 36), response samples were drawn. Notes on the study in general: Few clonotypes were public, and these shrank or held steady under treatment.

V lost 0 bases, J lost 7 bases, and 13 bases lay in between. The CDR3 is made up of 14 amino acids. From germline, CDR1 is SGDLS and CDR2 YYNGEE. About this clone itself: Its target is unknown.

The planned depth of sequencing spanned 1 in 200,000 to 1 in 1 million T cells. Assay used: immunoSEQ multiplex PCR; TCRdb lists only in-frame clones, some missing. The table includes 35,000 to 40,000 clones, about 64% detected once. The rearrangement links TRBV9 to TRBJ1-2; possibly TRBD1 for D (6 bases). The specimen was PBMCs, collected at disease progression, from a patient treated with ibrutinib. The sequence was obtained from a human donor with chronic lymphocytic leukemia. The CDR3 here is CASSVVPGDAGYTF. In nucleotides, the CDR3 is TGTGCCAGCAGCGTAGTGCCAGGGGATGCTGGCTACACCTTC.